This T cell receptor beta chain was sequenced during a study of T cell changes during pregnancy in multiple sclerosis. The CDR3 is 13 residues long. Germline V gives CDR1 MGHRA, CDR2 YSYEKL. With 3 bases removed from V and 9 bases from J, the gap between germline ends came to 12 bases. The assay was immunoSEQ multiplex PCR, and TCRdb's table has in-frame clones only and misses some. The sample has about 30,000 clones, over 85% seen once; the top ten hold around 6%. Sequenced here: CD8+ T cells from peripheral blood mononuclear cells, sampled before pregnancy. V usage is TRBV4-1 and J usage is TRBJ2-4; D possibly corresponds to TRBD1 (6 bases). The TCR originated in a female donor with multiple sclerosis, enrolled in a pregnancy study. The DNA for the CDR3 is TGCGCCAGCAGCCACCCAGGGGCCGCCATTCAGTACTTC. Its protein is CASSHPGAAIQYF.